This T cell receptor (beta chain) was observed in a study of cytomegalovirus exposure and HLA in healthy donors. The germline gives CDR1 SNHLY, CDR2 FYNNEI. The CDR3 has 15 residues. Trimming cost V 7 bases and J 2 bases; bases outside gene matches: 4. 60 Vbeta and 13 Jbeta primers were used in PCR. Here immunoSEQ multiplex PCR was the method, and the copy in TCRdb shows in-frame clones only, minus some. This table has 200,000 to 250,000 clones, around 70% appearing once. Study-level results: Researchers reported that three CMV-associated chains were confirmed in vitro as CMV antigen-specific. The authors later found HLA-associated TCR beta chains more clonally expanded than equally common others.

Comment on this clone: The antigen is not known.

V gene TRBV2 combines with J gene TRBJ2-6; 8 bases match TRBD1. The specimen sequenced was PBMCs. The TCR comes from a man aged 40-55 years in good health and CMV-seropositive. The CDR3 region has the DNA TGTGCCAGCAATCTACAGGGGGCTGGGGCCAACGTCCTGACTTTC. Its translation is CASNLQGAGANVLTF.